This T cell receptor (beta chain) was sequenced during a study of CD4 T cells in relation to SARS-CoV-2 and coronaviruses. Study-wide context: Shared crossreactive spike epitopes were mapped to their HLA restriction.

J lost 9 bases, V lost 1 base, and 2 bases had no gene match. This CDR3 contains 14 residues. CDR1 is MDHEN and CDR2 is SYDVKM in the germline V gene. Notes on the study in general: The cross-reactivity analysis covered only spike protein, not other viral proteins.

Concerning this clone: Its specificity is unknown.

Before the COVID-19 pandemic, during about 2011-2019, CD4+ T cells were taken from unexposed donors. CD4 enrichment then naive enrichment separated naive from memory CD4+ cells. Here immunoSEQ multiplex PCR was the method, and the copy in TCRdb shows in-frame clones only, minus some. The sample includes 60,000 to 80,000 clones, more than 75% of them seen just once. The sequencing input was memory CD4+ T cells from PBMCs. The rearrangement links TRBV28 to TRBJ1-6, with TRBD1 matching 8 bases. The sequence derives from a human donor in good health. CDR3 bases: TGTGCCAGCAGTTTATCGCAGGGGGCTTCACCCCTCCACTTT. Residues: CASSLSQGASPLHF.